Sequencing of this T cell receptor beta chain was carried out in a study of T cell repertoires in cytomegalovirus infection. Across the whole study: Through public TCR beta signatures, both CMV infection and matching HLA type were indicated.

From the reads, TCRdb called clonotypes with MiXCR, one entry per CDR3 protein. The repertoire holds some 300,000 distinct CDR3 sequences, with roughly 15% as singletons. This clonotype was seen a handful of times. Its antigen is as yet unknown. Study results and caveats: Identification of carriers of CMV plus the relevant HLA was achieved through cumulative public TCR beta family frequency. In two of eight donors, the top clonotype was HLA-C-restricted CMV-specific.

With 0 bases removed from V and 2 bases from J, the gap between germline ends came to 3 bases. Germline-derived CDR1 and CDR2 are MRHNA and SNTAGT. The CDR3 consists of 13 residues. Material: PBMCs. The TCR comes from a human donor in good health (CMV status not recorded). Some clones in this sample may be carry-over from other donors' samples. The chain uses TRBV6-4 and TRBJ2-3; the D is unclear. The CDR3 protein is CASSDSTTDTQYF. The CDR3 DNA sequence: TGTGCCAGCAGTGACTCAACCACAGATACGCAGTATTTT.